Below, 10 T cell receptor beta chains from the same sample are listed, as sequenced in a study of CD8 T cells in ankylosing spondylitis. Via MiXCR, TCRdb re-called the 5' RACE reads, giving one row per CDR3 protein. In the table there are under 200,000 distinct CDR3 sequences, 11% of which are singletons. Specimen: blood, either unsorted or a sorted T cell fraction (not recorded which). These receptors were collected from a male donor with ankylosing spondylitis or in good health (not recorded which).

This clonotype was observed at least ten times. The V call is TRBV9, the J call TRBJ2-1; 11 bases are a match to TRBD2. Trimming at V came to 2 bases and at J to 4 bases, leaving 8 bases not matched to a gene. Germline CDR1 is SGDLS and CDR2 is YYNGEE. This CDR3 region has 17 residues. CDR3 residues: CASSVGIGTSGYNEQFF. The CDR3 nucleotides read TGTGCCAGCAGCGTTGGCATAGGGACTAGCGGTTACAATGAGCAGTTCTTC.

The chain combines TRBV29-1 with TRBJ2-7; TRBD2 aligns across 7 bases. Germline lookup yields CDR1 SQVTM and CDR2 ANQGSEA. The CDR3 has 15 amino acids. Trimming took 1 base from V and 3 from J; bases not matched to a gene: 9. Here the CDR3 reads CSVEGGEGADYEQYF. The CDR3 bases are TGCAGCGTTGAAGGCGGGGAGGGCGCGGACTACGAGCAGTACTTC.

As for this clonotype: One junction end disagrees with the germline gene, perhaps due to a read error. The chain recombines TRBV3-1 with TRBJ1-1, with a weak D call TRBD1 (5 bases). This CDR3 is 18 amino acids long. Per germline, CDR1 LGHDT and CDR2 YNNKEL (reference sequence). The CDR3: CASSKDPGALLLNTEAFF. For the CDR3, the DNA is TGTGCCAGCAGCAAAGACCCCGGGGCCCTTCTTTTGAACACTGAAGCTTTCTTT.

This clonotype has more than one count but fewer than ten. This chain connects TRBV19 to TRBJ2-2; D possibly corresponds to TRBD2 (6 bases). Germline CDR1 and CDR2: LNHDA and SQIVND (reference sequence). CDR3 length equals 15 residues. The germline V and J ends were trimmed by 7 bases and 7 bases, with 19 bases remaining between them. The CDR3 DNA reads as TGTGCCAGTACCCCGGAGAGGGGACTGGTCGGGGAGCTGTTTTTT. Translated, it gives CASTPERGLVGELFF.

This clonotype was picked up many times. CDR3 in DNA: TGTGCCAGCTGGGGCCCAGGGCGCTATGGCTACACCTTC. This encodes CASWGPGRYGYTF. V gene TRBV28 combines with J gene TRBJ1-2; tentative D call: TRBD1 (5 bases). This CDR3 is built from 13 residues. Trimming stripped 8 bases from V and 4 bases from J, with 14 bases between. CDR1 MDHEN and CDR2 SYDVKM come from the germline V gene.

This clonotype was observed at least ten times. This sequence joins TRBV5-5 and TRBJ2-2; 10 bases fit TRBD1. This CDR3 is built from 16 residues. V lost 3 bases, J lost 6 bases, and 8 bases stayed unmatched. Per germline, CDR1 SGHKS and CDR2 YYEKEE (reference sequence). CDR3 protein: CASSWTGTGDAGELFF. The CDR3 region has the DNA TGTGCCAGCAGCTGGACCGGGACAGGGGACGCCGGGGAGCTGTTTTTT.

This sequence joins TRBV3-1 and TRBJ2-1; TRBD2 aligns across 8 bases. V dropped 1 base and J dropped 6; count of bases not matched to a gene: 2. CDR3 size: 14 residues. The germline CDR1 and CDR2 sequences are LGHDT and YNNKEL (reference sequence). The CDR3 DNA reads TGTGCCAGCAGCCAAGGGCTAGCGGGCAATGAGCAGTTCTTC. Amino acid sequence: CASSQGLAGNEQFF.

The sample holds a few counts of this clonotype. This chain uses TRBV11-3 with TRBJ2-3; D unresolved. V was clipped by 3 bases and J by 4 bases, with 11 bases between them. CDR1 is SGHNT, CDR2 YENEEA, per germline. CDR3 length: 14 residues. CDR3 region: CASSFTPAPDTQYF. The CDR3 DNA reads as TGTGCCAGCAGCTTTACGCCAGCCCCAGATACGCAGTATTTT.

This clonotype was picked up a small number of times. CDR3 sequence reads: CASSRGDRGTQYF. For the CDR3, the DNA is TGTGCCAGCAGCCGAGGGGACAGGGGGACCCAGTACTTC. The chain combines TRBV7-9 with TRBJ2-5; 10 nucleotides agree with TRBD1. V was pared by 5 bases and J by 7 bases, with 4 bases of the junction left unmatched. The CDR3 has 13 amino acids. Germline-derived CDR1 and CDR2 are SEHNR and FQNEAQ (reference sequence). Filled out from reference TRBV7-9 and TRBJ2-5, the complete variable domain reads DTGVSQNPRHKITKRGQNVTFRCDPISEHNRLYWYRQTLGQGPEFLTYFQNEAQLEKSRLLSDRFSAERPKGSFSTLEIQRTEQGDSAMYLCASSRGDRGTQYFGPGTRLLVL.

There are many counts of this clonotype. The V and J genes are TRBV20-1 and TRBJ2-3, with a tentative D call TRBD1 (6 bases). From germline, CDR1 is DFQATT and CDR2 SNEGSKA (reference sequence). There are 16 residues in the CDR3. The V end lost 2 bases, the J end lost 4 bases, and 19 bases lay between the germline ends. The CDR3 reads CSARPGDTEKADTQYF. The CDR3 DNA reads TGCAGTGCTAGACCAGGGGACACGGAAAAGGCAGATACGCAGTATTTT.